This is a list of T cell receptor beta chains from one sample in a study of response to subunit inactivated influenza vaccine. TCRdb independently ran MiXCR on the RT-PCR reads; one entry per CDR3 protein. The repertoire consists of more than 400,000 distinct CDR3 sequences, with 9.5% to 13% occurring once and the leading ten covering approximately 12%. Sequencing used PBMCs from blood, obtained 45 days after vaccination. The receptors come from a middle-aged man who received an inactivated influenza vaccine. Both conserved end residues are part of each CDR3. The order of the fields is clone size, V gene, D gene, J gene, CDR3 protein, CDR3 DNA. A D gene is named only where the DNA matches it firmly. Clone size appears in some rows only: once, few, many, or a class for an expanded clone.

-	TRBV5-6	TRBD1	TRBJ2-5	CASSPPAGQGETQYF	TGTGCCAGCAGCCCGCCGGCGGGACAGGGGGAGACCCAGTACTTC
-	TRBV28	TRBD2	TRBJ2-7	CASSPLGASGSSWNF	TGTGCCAGCAGTCCGCTAGGGGCTAGCGGGAGTAGTTGGAACTTC
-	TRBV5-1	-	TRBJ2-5	CASSGTSELWYQETQYF	TGCGCCAGCAGCGGGACCTCGGAGCTCTGGTACCAAGAGACCCAGTACTTC
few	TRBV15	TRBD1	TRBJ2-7	CATARDRVYEQYF	TGTGCCACCGCCCGGGACAGGGTCTACGAGCAGTACTTC
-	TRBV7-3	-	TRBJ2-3	CASSSVGRSTDTQYF	TGTGCCAGCAGCAGCGTTGGGCGGAGCACAGATACGCAGTATTTT
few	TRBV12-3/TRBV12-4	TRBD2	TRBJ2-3	CASSQAGGSDTQYF	TGTGCCAGCAGCCAAGCGGGAGGGTCAGATACGCAGTATTTT
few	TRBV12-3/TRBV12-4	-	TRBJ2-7	CASSSGQAAYEQYF	TGTGCCAGCAGTTCAGGGCAGGCAGCCTACGAGCAGTACTTC
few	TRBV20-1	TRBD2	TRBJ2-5	CSARPASGVETQYF	TGCAGTGCTAGACCGGCTAGCGGGGTAGAGACCCAGTACTTC
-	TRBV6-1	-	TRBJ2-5	CASNPASGPETQYF	TGTGCCAGCAATCCGGCCTCCGGGCCAGAGACCCAGTACTTC
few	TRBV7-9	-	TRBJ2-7	CASSVGRSVNEQYF	TGTGCCAGCAGCGTGGGACGGTCAGTTAACGAGCAGTACTTC
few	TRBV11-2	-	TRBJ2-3	CASSLWRASTDTQYF	TGTGCCAGCAGCTTATGGCGGGCTAGCACAGATACGCAGTATTTT
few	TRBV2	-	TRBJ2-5	CASSEEPPVVTQYF	TGTGCCAGCAGTGAAGAACCCCCTGTAGTGACCCAGTACTTC
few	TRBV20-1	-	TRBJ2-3	CSAGAVGAQYF	TGCAGTGCTGGAGCGGTTGGAGCGCAGTATTTT
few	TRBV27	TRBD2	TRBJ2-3	CASSVSGRAGDTQYF	TGTGCCAGCTCGGTCAGCGGGAGGGCTGGAGATACGCAGTATTTT
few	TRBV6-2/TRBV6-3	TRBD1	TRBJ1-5	CASRTTRGRGQVANQPQHF	TGTGCCAGCAGAACTACCCGGGGCAGGGGGCAAGTAGCCAATCAGCCCCAGCATTTT
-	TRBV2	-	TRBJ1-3	CASTAGVGNTIYF	TGTGCCAGCACCGCAGGGGTCGGAAACACCATATATTTT
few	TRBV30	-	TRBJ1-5	CAWSAGISNQPQHF	TGTGCCTGGAGTGCTGGAATATCCAATCAGCCCCAGCATTTT
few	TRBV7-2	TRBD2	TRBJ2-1	CASSRTSGTQNEQFF	TGTGCCAGCAGCCGGACTAGTGGGACCCAAAATGAGCAGTTCTTC
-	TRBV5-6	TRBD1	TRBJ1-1	CASSLDRGRGTEAFF	TGTGCCAGCAGCTTGGACAGGGGGCGCGGCACTGAAGCTTTCTTT
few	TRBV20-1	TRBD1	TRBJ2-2	CSARRGPGELFF	TGCAGTGCTAGGAGGGGGCCCGGGGAGCTGTTTTTT
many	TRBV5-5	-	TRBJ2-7	CASSLKAVKWTNYEQYF	TGTGCCAGCAGCTTGAAGGCGGTGAAGTGGACAAACTACGAGCAGTACTTC
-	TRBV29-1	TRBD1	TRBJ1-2	CSVVPGQGNYGYTF	TGCAGCGTTGTTCCGGGACAGGGTAACTATGGCTACACCTTC
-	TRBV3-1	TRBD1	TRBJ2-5	CASSLYSQGVVETQYF	TGTGCCAGCAGCCTTTACTCCCAGGGGGTTGTGGAGACCCAGTACTTC
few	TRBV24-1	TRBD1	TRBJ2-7	CATSLQGYEQYF	TGTGCCACCAGCCTACAGGGGTACGAGCAGTACTTC
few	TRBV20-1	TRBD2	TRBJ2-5	CSAPAGTSVSTQYF	TGCAGTGCCCCCGCCGGGACTAGCGTTTCGACCCAGTACTTC
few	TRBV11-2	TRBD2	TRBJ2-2	CASSSGLAGGHFSGELFF	TGTGCCAGCAGCTCAGGACTAGCGGGGGGGCATTTCTCCGGGGAGCTGTTTTTT
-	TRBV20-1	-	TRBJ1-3	CSARVRQFGNTIYF	TGCAGTGCTAGAGTTCGACAGTTTGGAAACACCATATATTTT
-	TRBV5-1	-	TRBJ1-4	CASRSTNEKLFF	TGCGCCAGCAGGTCAACTAATGAAAAACTGTTTTTT
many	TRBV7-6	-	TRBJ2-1	CASSLGINNNEQFF	TGTGCCAGCAGCTTAGGGATTAACAACAATGAGCAGTTCTTC
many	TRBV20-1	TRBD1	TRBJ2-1	CSARGQAKQFF	TGCAGTGCACGCGGACAGGCCAAGCAGTTCTTC
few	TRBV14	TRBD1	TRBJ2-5	CASSQIRGRQETQYF	TGTGCCAGCAGCCAAATCAGGGGGCGGCAAGAGACCCAGTACTTC
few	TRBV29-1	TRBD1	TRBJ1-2	CSVEGTGGDYGYTF	TGCAGCGTGGAGGGGACAGGGGGCGACTATGGCTACACCTTC
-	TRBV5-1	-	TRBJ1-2	CASSLGHNYGYTF	TGCGCCAGCAGCTTGGGACACAACTATGGCTACACCTTC
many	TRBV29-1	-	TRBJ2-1	CSVRPGPLREQFF	TGCAGCGTTAGACCGGGACCCCTTCGTGAGCAGTTCTTC
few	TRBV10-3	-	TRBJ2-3	CAIKGTRDTQYF	TGTGCCATCAAAGGCACTAGAGATACGCAGTATTTT
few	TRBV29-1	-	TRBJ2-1	CSVPQASYNEQFF	TGCAGCGTTCCTCAAGCGTCCTACAATGAGCAGTTCTTC
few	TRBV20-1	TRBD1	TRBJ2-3	CSGARGWTDTQYF	TGCAGTGGGGCCAGGGGGTGGACAGATACGCAGTATTTT
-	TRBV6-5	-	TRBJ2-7	CASSHIVGTVSYEQYF	TGTGCCAGCAGTCACATCGTGGGGACCGTCTCCTACGAGCAGTACTTC
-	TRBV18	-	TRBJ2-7	CASSPAGKSYEQYF	TGTGCCAGCTCACCGGCAGGGAAGAGCTACGAGCAGTACTTC
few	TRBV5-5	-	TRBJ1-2	CASSSDGYGYTF	TGTGCCAGCAGCTCCGACGGCTATGGCTACACCTTC
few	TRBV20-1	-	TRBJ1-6	CSARMGLGSPLHF	TGCAGTGCTAGGATGGGGTTAGGATCACCCCTCCACTTT
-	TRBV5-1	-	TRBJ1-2	CASSLASTGYGYTF	TGCGCCAGCAGCTTGGCCTCGACGGGCTATGGCTACACCTTC
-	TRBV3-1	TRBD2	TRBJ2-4	CASRPGLAGGQYF	TGTGCCAGCAGGCCGGGACTAGCGGGGGGTCAGTACTTC
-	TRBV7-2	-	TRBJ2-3	CASSFSAPISTDTQYF	TGTGCCAGCAGCTTTTCCGCCCCGATATCAACAGATACGCAGTATTTT
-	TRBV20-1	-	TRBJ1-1	CSARNQGRTEAFF	TGCAGTGCTAGAAATCAGGGGAGGACTGAAGCTTTCTTT
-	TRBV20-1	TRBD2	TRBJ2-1	CSAPASGRTGNEQFF	TGCAGTGCACCCGCCAGCGGGAGAACGGGCAATGAGCAGTTCTTC
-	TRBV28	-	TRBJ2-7	CASTPGQGSNEQYF	TGTGCCAGCACCCCGGGGCAGGGGTCCAACGAGCAGTACTTC
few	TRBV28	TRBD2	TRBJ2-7	CASRTSSLWEQYF	TGTGCCAGCAGGACTAGCTCCTTGTGGGAGCAGTACTTC
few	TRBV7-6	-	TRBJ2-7	CASSSRELGEQYF	TGTGCCAGCAGCTCTCGGGAGCTCGGCGAGCAGTACTTC
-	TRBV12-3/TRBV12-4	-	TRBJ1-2	CASSLGEGEGRYYGYTF	TGTGCCAGCAGCCTTGGGGAGGGGGAAGGTCGGTACTATGGCTACACCTTC
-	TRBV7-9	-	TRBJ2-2	CASSLARGLETGELFF	TGTGCCAGCAGCTTAGCTCGGGGGCTCGAAACCGGGGAGCTGTTTTTT
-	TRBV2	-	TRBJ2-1	CASSDVAGSYNEQFF	TGTGCCAGCAGTGACGTGGCGGGCTCCTACAATGAGCAGTTCTTC
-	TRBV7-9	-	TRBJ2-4	CASSLSFRENIQYF	TGTGCCAGCAGCTTATCTTTCAGGGAAAACATTCAGTACTTC
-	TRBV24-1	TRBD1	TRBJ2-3	CATSDTGGTDTQYF	TGTGCCACCAGTGATACAGGGGGCACCGATACGCAGTATTTT
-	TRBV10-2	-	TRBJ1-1	CASRPTANTEAFF	TGCGCCAGCAGACCGACGGCGAACACTGAAGCTTTCTTT
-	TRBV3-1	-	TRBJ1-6	CASSLGQLNSPLHF	TGTGCCAGCAGCCTAGGGCAGCTTAATTCACCCCTCCACTTT
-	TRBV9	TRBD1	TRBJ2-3	CASSPTPDRVAQYF	TGTGCCAGCAGCCCCACACCGGACAGGGTGGCGCAGTATTTT
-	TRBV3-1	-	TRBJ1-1	CASSQGNFRGSTEAFF	TGTGCCAGCAGCCAGGGTAACTTTCGAGGGAGCACTGAAGCTTTCTTT
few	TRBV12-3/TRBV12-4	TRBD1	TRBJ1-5	CASRPGTGDNQPQHF	TGTGCCAGCAGGCCTGGGACAGGGGATAATCAGCCCCAGCATTTT
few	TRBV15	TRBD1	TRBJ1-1	CATSNTGGTEAFF	TGTGCCACCAGCAACACAGGGGGCACTGAAGCTTTCTTT